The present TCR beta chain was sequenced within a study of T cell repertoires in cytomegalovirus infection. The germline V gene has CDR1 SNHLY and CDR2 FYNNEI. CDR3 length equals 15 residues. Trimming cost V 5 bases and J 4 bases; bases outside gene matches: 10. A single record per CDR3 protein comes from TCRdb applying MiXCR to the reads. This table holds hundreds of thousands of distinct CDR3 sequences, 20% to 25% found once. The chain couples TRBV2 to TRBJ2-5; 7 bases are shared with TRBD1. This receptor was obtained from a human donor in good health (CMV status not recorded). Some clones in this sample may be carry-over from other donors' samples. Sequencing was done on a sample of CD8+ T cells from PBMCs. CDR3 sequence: CASSLNRGLPETQYF. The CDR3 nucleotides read TGTGCCAGCAGTCTCAACAGGGGCCTTCCAGAGACCCAGTACTTC.